Listed below are T cell receptor beta chains from one sample, sequenced in a study of molecular identifiers for immune sequencing clone quantification. TCRdb redid the calling of the PCR reads with MiXCR, one entry per CDR3 protein. The sample has hundreds of thousands of distinct CDR3 sequences, 20% seen once. Material for sequencing was naive CD8+ T cells from blood, with Jurkat cell RNA spiked in. The source of these receptors is a human donor in good health. Some libraries in this study had Jurkat cell RNA spiked in. The CDR3 runs from the conserved cysteine through the conserved F or W. A D gene is named only where the DNA matches it firmly. Clone size, where shown, is once, few, many, or a class for clones that have expanded.

j_call,clone_size,d_call,v_call,cdr3_length,cdr3_aa,cdr3_nt
TRBJ2-7,NA,NA,TRBV4-3,15,CASSPDLGKSYEQYF,TGCGCCAGCAGCCCTGATCTCGGAAAATCCTACGAGCAGTACTTC
TRBJ2-3,many,NA,TRBV6-2/TRBV6-3,12,CASSFYTDTQYF,TGTGCCAGCAGCTTTTACACAGATACGCAGTATTTT
TRBJ2-1,many,NA,TRBV7-2,16,CASTRLVHPSYNEQFF,TGTGCCAGCACCCGACTAGTCCACCCCTCCTACAATGAGCAGTTCTTC
TRBJ2-7,many,NA,TRBV20-1,13,CSARSRETYEQYF,TGCAGTGCTAGGTCTCGGGAGACGTACGAGCAGTACTTC
TRBJ2-7,NA,NA,TRBV12-3/TRBV12-4,13,CASSFKESYEQYF,TGTGCCAGCAGTTTTAAGGAATCCTACGAGCAGTACTTC
TRBJ1-5,many,NA,TRBV14,13,CASSWTSRGPQHF,TGTGCCAGCAGCTGGACGAGCCGGGGGCCCCAGCATTTT
TRBJ1-3,few,NA,TRBV4-1,11,CASSQADTIYF,TGCGCCAGCAGCCAAGCCGACACCATATATTTT
TRBJ1-5,many,NA,TRBV12-3/TRBV12-4,13,CASSLAAVEPQHF,TGTGCCAGCAGTTTAGCAGCGGTAGAGCCCCAGCATTTT
TRBJ1-6,NA,NA,TRBV4-3,13,CASSNSLGSPLHF,TGCGCCAGCAGCAACTCTTTGGGCTCACCCCTCCACTTT
TRBJ2-5,NA,NA,TRBV4-2,14,CASSQSVGKETQYF,TGTGCCAGCAGCCAGTCGGTGGGAAAAGAGACCCAGTACTTC
TRBJ2-5,many,TRBD1,TRBV7-9,15,CASSPGDSVQETQYF,TGTGCCAGCAGCCCAGGGGACAGCGTTCAAGAGACCCAGTACTTC
TRBJ2-1,NA,TRBD2,TRBV12-3/TRBV12-4,19,CASSRPGTSGGLWDNEQFF,TGTGCCAGCAGCCGACCCGGGACTAGCGGGGGCCTCTGGGACAATGAGCAGTTCTTC
TRBJ2-2,NA,NA,TRBV30,14,CAWSPYGASGELFF,TGTGCCTGGAGTCCTTACGGGGCATCCGGGGAGCTGTTTTTT
TRBJ2-1,NA,TRBD2,TRBV20-1,13,CSAETSGYYEQFF,TGCAGTGCCGAGACTAGCGGGTATTATGAGCAGTTCTTC
TRBJ2-3,many,NA,TRBV27,13,CASRAPGTDTQYF,TGTGCCAGCAGGGCCCCAGGCACAGATACGCAGTATTTT
TRBJ2-1,NA,NA,TRBV4-1,14,CASSQDLGLDEQFF,TGCGCCAGCAGCCAAGATCTTGGATTGGATGAGCAGTTCTTC